The 18 T cell receptor beta chains listed next were all sequenced from one sample in a study of T cells in Graves' hyperthyroidism and ophthalmopathy. It was RNA transcripts that yielded the amplified TCR beta CDR3 regions. The HTBI set primed first-round TCR CDR3 RT-PCR. TCRdb processed the multiplex PCR reads anew with MiXCR; each CDR3 protein has one entry. The sample lists under 400,000 distinct CDR3 sequences, 15% to 20% occurring once. Sequenced sample: blood. These receptors all stem from a woman aged 40-49 years with Graves' ophthalmopathy.

This clonotype was detected many times. The chain links TRBV7-2 to TRBJ2-5, with 7 bases aligning to TRBD2. Losses at the gene ends were 1 base for V and 6 bases for J; bases not matched to a gene: 5. Germline loops: CDR1 SGHTA, CDR2 FQGNSA. This CDR3 contains 14 residues. The CDR3 coding sequence is TGTGCCAGCAGCTTAGGGAGCGGGGTGAAGACCCAGTACTTC. This gives the protein CASSLGSGVKTQYF.

The rearrangement links TRBV5-4 to TRBJ1-2, with D perhaps matching TRBD1 (5 bases). This CDR3 is 15 amino acids long. V lost 4 bases and J 7 bases, leaving 20 bases between the germline ends. CDR1 SGHNT and CDR2 YYREEE come from the germline V gene (reference sequence). In DNA form, the CDR3 reads TGTGCCAGCAGCCCGATGGGGGATCCCCCCATTGGCTACACCTTC. This gives the protein CASSPMGDPPIGYTF.

This clonotype has at least ten counts. The chain employs TRBV20-1 and TRBJ2-7; either TRBD1 or TRBD2 may supply D (5 bases each). This CDR3 is built from 16 residues. Germline V gene sequence: CDR1 DFQATT, CDR2 SNEGSKA (reference sequence). The V and J ends lost 0 bases and 1 base respectively, with 16 bases between them. The CDR3 DNA reads TGCAGTGCTAGAGATGGGGGACGGGGAAATTCCTACGAGCAGTACTTC. Translated: CSARDGGRGNSYEQYF.

This clonotype was recorded many times. This chain uses TRBV6-1 with TRBJ2-2; the D gene is possibly TRBD2 (5 bases). The CDR3 length is 16 residues. The V gene's germline CDR1 is MNHNS and CDR2 SASEGT. V lost 6 bases and J 2 bases, leaving 16 bases between the germline ends. CDR3 loop: CASRLGSEDNTGELFF. For the CDR3, the DNA is TGTGCCAGCAGATTGGGTAGCGAAGATAACACCGGGGAGCTGTTTTTT.

This clonotype was picked up many times. The genes are TRBV12-3 or TRBV12-4 and TRBJ2-7, with a weak D call TRBD2 (6 bases). V was clipped by 5 bases and J by 2 bases, with 7 bases between them. CDR3 length equals 12 residues. This CDR3 reads CASSPGAYEQYF. The CDR3 region has the DNA TGTGCCAGCAGTCCGGGGGCCTACGAGCAGTACTTC.

V is TRBV7-2 and J is TRBJ2-5, with 7 positions matching TRBD1. With 2 bases clipped from V and 3 bases from J, the junction kept 6 bases outside the gene matches. This CDR3 has 15 residues. Germline CDR1 SGHTA, CDR2 FQGNSA. The CDR3 is CASSLTGTVKETQYF. The DNA of the CDR3 is TGTGCCAGCAGCTTAACCGGGACAGTAAAAGAGACCCAGTACTTC.

This clonotype was detected ten times or more. The rearrangement uses TRBV6-1 and TRBJ2-2; 7 bases are shared with TRBD1. V gave up 5 bases and J gave up 3 bases; unmatched junction bases: 6. CDR1 and CDR2 (germline): MNHNS, SASEGT. The CDR3 has 15 amino acids. CDR3 in DNA: TGTGCCAGCAGTCGGGACAGACCCTACACCGGGGAGCTGTTTTTT. Encoded protein: CASSRDRPYTGELFF.

This clonotype was counted at least ten times. This chain links TRBV6-5 with TRBJ2-7; no clear D. The germline V gene encodes CDR1 MNHEY and CDR2 SVGAGI. V lost 4 bases and J 2 bases, leaving 12 bases between the germline ends. CDR3 length equals 14 residues. In DNA form, the CDR3 reads TGTGCCAGCAGTTCAATATCCAGACCCTACGAGCAGTACTTC. Encoded protein: CASSSISRPYEQYF.

This clonotype occurred many times. The CDR3 here is CASRQEGWRNQPQHF. The CDR3 DNA reads TGTGCCAGCCGTCAGGAAGGTTGGCGCAATCAGCCCCAGCATTTT. The gene calls are TRBV6-5 and TRBJ1-5; unclear D gene. Germline-derived CDR1 and CDR2 are MNHEY and SVGAGI. V lost 8 bases and J 2 bases, leaving 16 bases between the germline ends. The CDR3 loop spans 15 amino acids.

This clonotype was found many times. The chain joins TRBV13 to TRBJ1-1; a possible D gene is TRBD1 (6 bases). Trimming removed 3 bases at V and 3 bases at J, with 14 bases between. Germline CDR1 is PRHDT and CDR2 is FYEKMQ (reference sequence). There are 15 residues in the CDR3. For the CDR3, the DNA is TGTGCCAGCAGCTTTGGGGGCTCGGGGTACACTGAAGCTTTCTTT. Its protein is CASSFGGSGYTEAFF.

This clonotype was counted many times. The chain has TRBV28 and TRBJ1-2; no firm D call. This CDR3 has 13 residues. V was cut by 4 bases and J by 8 bases, with 14 bases left in between. Germline V gene data show CDR1 as MDHEN and CDR2 as SYDVKM. CDR3 bases: TGTGCCAGCAGTTATGTGCCTGGGGAAGGCTACACCTTC. Amino acids: CASSYVPGEGYTF.

This clonotype was observed many times. V and J are TRBV7-3 and TRBJ2-7; possible D gene TRBD2, 6 bases. The CDR3 sequence is 15 residues long. Trimming pared 5 bases from V and 3 bases from J, leaving 17 bases between. Germline CDR1 and CDR2: SGHTA and FQGTGA. CDR3 in DNA: TGTGCCAGCAGCCCTCGGCCGGGGAGGAGCTACGAGCAGTACTTC. Translation gives CASSPRPGRSYEQYF.

This clonotype was seen at least ten times. V gene TRBV10-3 combines with J gene TRBJ2-7; weak D call: TRBD1 (5 bases). The length of the CDR3 is 13 residues. Trimming took off 6 bases at V and 3 bases at J, with 12 bases between the two ends. Germline V lookup: CDR1 ENHRY, CDR2 SYGVKD. The DNA for the CDR3 is TGTGCCATCAGGGACAATCAGAACTACGAGCAGTACTTC. Residues: CAIRDNQNYEQYF.

This clonotype was detected many times. The DNA for the CDR3 is TGTGCCAGCAGTTACTGGGCCCCTTACCAAGAGACCCAGTACTTC. It specifies CASSYWAPYQETQYF. This chain connects TRBV6-2 or TRBV6-3 to TRBJ2-5; no definite D call. With 1 base removed from V and 0 bases from J, the gap between germline ends came to 9 bases. This CDR3 has 15 amino acids. Germline CDR1 reads MNHEY; CDR2 reads SVGEGT.

This clonotype came up many times. The chain carries TRBV19 and TRBJ2-7, with no clear D. The V and J ends lost 0 bases and 6 bases respectively, with 9 bases between them. The germline V gene encodes CDR1 LNHDA and CDR2 SQIVND (reference sequence). This CDR3 region has 13 residues. CDR3 bases: TGTGCCAGTAGTATAGATCCGGGTTTCGAGCAGTACTTC. As protein: CASSIDPGFEQYF.

This clonotype showed up many times. This sequence joins TRBV20-1 and TRBJ1-2; the D gene is possibly TRBD1 (6 bases). The CDR3 has 14 amino acids. Germline values: CDR1 DFQATT, CDR2 SNEGSKA (reference sequence). The germline V and J ends were trimmed by 2 bases and 8 bases, with 18 bases remaining between them. The CDR3 DNA is TGCAGTGCTAGAAACAGGGTGGGGAGGCACGGCTACACCTTC. Its protein product is CSARNRVGRHGYTF.

This rearrangement joins TRBV3-1 to TRBJ2-7; the D gene is possibly TRBD1 (5 bases). CDR3 size: 13 residues. CDR1 is LGHDT, CDR2 YNNKEL, per germline (reference sequence). V lost 8 bases and J 3 bases, leaving 14 bases between the germline ends. The CDR3 spells CASCCGAIYEQYF. The CDR3 bases are TGTGCCAGCTGCTGTGGGGCGATCTACGAGCAGTACTTC.

The chain is built from TRBV12-3 or TRBV12-4 and TRBJ1-1; D not resolved. This CDR3 comprises 13 residues. V lost 2 bases, J lost 11 bases, and 15 bases lay in between. The CDR3 reads CASSLKTALKAFF. In DNA form, the CDR3 reads TGTGCCAGCAGTTTAAAGACTGCTTTAAAGGCTTTCTTT.